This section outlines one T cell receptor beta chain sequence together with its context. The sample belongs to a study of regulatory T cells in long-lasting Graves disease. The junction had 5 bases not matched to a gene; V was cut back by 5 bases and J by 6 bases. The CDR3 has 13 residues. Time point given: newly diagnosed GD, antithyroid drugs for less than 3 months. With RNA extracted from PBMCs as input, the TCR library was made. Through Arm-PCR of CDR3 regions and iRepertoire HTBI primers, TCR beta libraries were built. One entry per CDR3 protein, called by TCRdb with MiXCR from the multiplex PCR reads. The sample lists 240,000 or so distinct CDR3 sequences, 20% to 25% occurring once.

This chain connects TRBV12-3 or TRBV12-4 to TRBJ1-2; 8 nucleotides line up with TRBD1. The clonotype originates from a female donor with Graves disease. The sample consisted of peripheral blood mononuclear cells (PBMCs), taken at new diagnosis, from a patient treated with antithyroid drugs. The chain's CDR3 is CASSARGLDGYTF. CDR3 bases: TGTGCCAGCAGTGCCAGGGGGCTGGATGGCTACACCTTC.